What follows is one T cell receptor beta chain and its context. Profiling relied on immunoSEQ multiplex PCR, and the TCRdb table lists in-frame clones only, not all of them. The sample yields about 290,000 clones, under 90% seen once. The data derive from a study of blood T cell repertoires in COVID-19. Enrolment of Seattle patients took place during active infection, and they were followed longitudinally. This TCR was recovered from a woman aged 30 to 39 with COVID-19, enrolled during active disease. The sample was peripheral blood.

The CDR3 DNA is TGTGCCACCAGCAGAGAGGGCGCCCCCCGGCCCCAGCATTTT. As protein: CATSREGAPRPQHF. The J gene is TRBJ1-5, the V gene TRBV15, with no clear D. Per germline, CDR1 LNHNV and CDR2 YYDKDF (reference sequence). The CDR3 covers 14 residues. The ends were cut back, 0 bases at V and 9 bases at J, with 12 bases in the middle. Looking up the rest from reference TRBV15 and TRBJ1-5 gives the full variable domain: DAMVIQNPRYQVTQFGKPVTLSCSQTLNHNVMYWYQQKSSQAPKLLFHYYDKDFNNEADTPDNFQSRRPNTSFCFLDIRSPGLGDTAMYLCATSREGAPRPQHFGDGTRLSIL.